These 6 T cell receptor beta chains came from one sample sequenced in a study of control samples from healthy donors and cancer patients. Sequencing used immunoSEQ multiplex PCR; TCRdb keeps in-frame clones, though not all of them. The sample has 88,000 or so clones, about 93% seen once. The sequenced sample was blood. These receptors all come from a woman aged 18 to 35 in good health.

This sequence joins TRBV5-4 and TRBJ2-5; 11 positions match TRBD1. The CDR3 loop spans 14 amino acids. J was trimmed by 5 bases and V by 4 bases; bases with no gene match: 4. Germline CDR1 reads SGHNT; CDR2 reads YYREEE (reference sequence). CDR3 nucleotide sequence: TGTGCCAGCAGCAAAGGACAGGGGGCGGAGACCCAGTACTTC. It specifies CASSKGQGAETQYF.

The genes are TRBV7-3 and TRBJ2-1; 8 bases are shared with TRBD1. Trimming removed 5 bases from V and 6 bases from J; junction bases left unmatched: 6. CDR3 size: 14 residues. In germline, CDR1 is SGHTA, CDR2 FQGTGA. The CDR3 DNA reads TGTGCCAGCAGCCAAGGACAGGGTGTCAATGAGCAGTTCTTC. Translated, it gives CASSQGQGVNEQFF.

Only one count was recorded for this clone. At one of its ends the junction is not consistent with the germline gene, which may arise from a read error. Other DNA sequences in the sample encode the same CDR3. The chain carries TRBV5-1 and TRBJ2-3, with D perhaps matching TRBD2 (6 bases). The CDR3 consists of 18 residues. In germline, CDR1 is SGHRS, CDR2 YFSETQ. The CDR3 bases are TGCGCCAGCAGCTTGGTCGGGCAACTAGAAACTAGCACAGATACACAGTATTTT. Encoded protein: CASSLVGQLETSTDTQYF.

The CDR3 here is CASSSGAFLNTGELFF. Here the CDR3 DNA reads TGTGCCAGCAGTAGCGGGGCTTTTCTGAACACCGGGGAGCTGTTTTTT. The chain joins TRBV28 to TRBJ2-2; 7 nucleotides align to TRBD2. Germline-derived CDR1 and CDR2 are MDHEN and SYDVKM. J gave up 1 base and V 5 bases, and 7 bases lay outside the gene matches. This CDR3 contains 16 residues.

The rearrangement uses TRBV6-6 and TRBJ1-6; D gene ambiguous. V lost 0 bases and J 5 bases, leaving 5 bases between the germline ends. This CDR3 is 14 amino acids long. The germline CDR1 and CDR2 sequences are MNHNY and SVGAGI (reference sequence). The CDR3 loop is CASSYSADNSPLHF. CDR3 DNA: TGTGCCAGCAGTTACTCAGCCGATAATTCACCCCTCCACTTT.

J is TRBJ2-5 and V is TRBV6-6, with D hard to call. The CDR3 has 13 residues. In germline, CDR1 is MNHNY, CDR2 SVGAGI (reference sequence). V was clipped by 2 bases and J by 3 bases, with 7 bases between them. The CDR3 here is CASSYGQKETQYF. Here the CDR3 DNA reads TGTGCCAGCAGTTACGGGCAGAAAGAGACCCAGTACTTC.